One sample yielded the 22 T cell receptor beta chains listed below, sequenced in a study of T cell responses to AZD1222 COVID-19 vaccine. Assay: immunoSEQ multiplex PCR; the TCRdb copy retains only in-frame clones and omits some. The sample carries under 110,000 clones, 90% recorded once. The sequenced sample was peripheral blood, obtained 28 days after the second AZD1222 dose. The source of these receptors is an adult who received the AZD1222 COVID-19 vaccine.

The chain recombines TRBV6-5 with TRBJ2-3, with no clear D. The CDR3 spans 12 residues. Germline CDR1 reads MNHEY; CDR2 reads SVGAGI. V was cut by 4 bases and J by 4 bases, with 6 bases left in between. This CDR3 is CASSSHADTQYF. For the CDR3, the DNA is TGTGCCAGCAGTTCCCATGCAGATACGCAGTATTTT.

A word on this clone: The junction and the germline gene differ at one end; a read error may be behind it. The chain uses TRBV7-7 and TRBJ2-2, with 9 nucleotides matching TRBD1. Germline CDR1 reads SSHAT; CDR2 reads FNYEAQ (reference sequence). This CDR3 comprises 15 residues. CDR3 in DNA: TGTGCTAGCAGCTTACGGACAGGGGACACCGGGGAGCTGTTTTTT. Protein sequence: CASSLRTGDTGELFF.

The chain is built from TRBV2 and TRBJ2-3; TRBD2 agrees at 12 bases. Germline V gene lookup returns CDR1 SNHLY and CDR2 FYNNEI. J lost 12 bases, V lost 3 bases, and 10 bases had no gene match. CDR3 size: 15 residues. This chain's CDR3 is CASSDLTSGGSGQYF. The CDR3 DNA reads as TGTGCCAGCAGTGATTTGACTAGCGGGGGCTCCGGACAGTATTTT.

This clone was detected once. The rearrangement links TRBV5-3 to TRBJ1-4; no reliable D call. TRBV5-3 is given ORF status, its function remaining uncertain. Trimming stripped 4 bases from V and 7 bases from J, with 8 bases between. The CDR3 is 12 amino acids. The CDR3 is CARSQHGEKLFF. CDR3 DNA sequence: TGTGCCAGAAGCCAACACGGTGAAAAACTGTTTTTT.

The J gene is TRBJ2-1, the V gene TRBV7-6; D ambiguous. The V end lost 4 bases, the J end lost 5 bases, and 15 bases lay between the germline ends. The CDR3 covers 15 residues. The germline V gene encodes CDR1 SGHVS and CDR2 FNYEAQ. CDR3 DNA: TGTGCCAGCAGCTCCTTTGGAGCAGGACACAATGAGCAGTTCTTC. Translation gives CASSSFGAGHNEQFF.

V gene TRBV6-2 or TRBV6-3 combines with J gene TRBJ1-2; 7 bases fit TRBD1. The CDR3 has 13 amino acids. Per the germline V gene, CDR1 is MNHEY and CDR2 is SVGEGT. V was clipped by 6 bases and J by 4 bases; unmatched bases: 5. The CDR3 reads CASSDGQVYGYTF. The CDR3 DNA reads TGTGCCAGCAGCGACGGACAGGTCTATGGCTACACCTTC.

The rearrangement uses TRBV3-1 (or the pseudogene TRBV3-2) and TRBJ1-2; 11 bases are shared with TRBD1. This CDR3 region has 15 residues. Germline assignment: CDR1 LGHDT and CDR2 YNNKEL (reference sequence). V was clipped by 1 base and J by 7 bases; unmatched bases: 5. Here the CDR3 reads CASSQARGQGAGYTF. As DNA, the CDR3 is TGTGCCAGCAGCCAAGCCCGAGGACAGGGGGCTGGCTACACCTTC.

The chain is built from TRBV11-2 and TRBJ1-5; D uncertain. The V end lost 1 base, the J end lost 2 bases, and 9 bases lay between the germline ends. The length of the CDR3 is 15 residues. Per the germline V gene, CDR1 is SGHAT and CDR2 is FQNNGV. The DNA of the CDR3 is TGTGCCAGCAGCTTAGGGTCTACGGGCAATCAGCCCCAGCATTTT. This translates into CASSLGSTGNQPQHF. Full variable domain (outside the CDR3, taken from reference TRBV11-2 and TRBJ1-5): EAGVAQSPRYKIIEKRQSVAFWCNPISGHATLYWYQQILGQGPKLLIQFQNNGVVDDSQLPKDRFSAERLKGVDSTLKIQPAKLEDSAVYLCASSLGSTGNQPQHFGDGTRLSIL.

DNA of the CDR3: TGTGCCAGCAGCTCTGGAGGCAGAATGAACACTGAAGCTTTCTTT. Its translation: CASSSGGRMNTEAFF. The chain couples TRBV5-4 to TRBJ1-1; no firm D call. Deletions cut 3 bases from V and 0 bases from J, with 12 bases between. This CDR3 has 15 amino acids. Germline V CDR1 and CDR2: SGHNT, YYREEE (reference sequence). The whole variable domain, remainder taken from reference TRBV5-4 and TRBJ1-1, is ETGVTQSPTHLIKTRGQQVTLRCSSQSGHNTVSWYQQALGQGPQFIFQYYREEENGRGNFPPRFSGLQFPNYSSELNVNALELDDSALYLCASSSGGRMNTEAFFGQGTRLTVV.

This sequence joins TRBV7-8 and TRBJ1-2; 7 bases map to TRBD1. Trimming took 2 bases from V and 5 from J; bases not matched to a gene: 5. This CDR3 is built from 14 residues. From germline, CDR1 is SGHVS and CDR2 FQNEAQ. The CDR3 nucleotides are TGTGCCAGCAGCTTACAGGGACAGTATTATGGCTACACCTTC. Protein: CASSLQGQYYGYTF.

V is TRBV7-2 and J is TRBJ2-7; 8 bases agree with TRBD1. The CDR3 is made up of 14 amino acids. CDR1 is SGHTA, CDR2 FQGNSA, per germline. J gave up 5 bases and V 3 bases, and 6 bases lay outside the gene matches. The CDR3 is CASSFDRGSDEQYF. The CDR3 DNA reads as TGTGCCAGCAGCTTCGACAGGGGATCAGACGAGCAGTACTTC.

The chain recombines TRBV11-2 with TRBJ1-6, with D unresolved. Germline V lookup: CDR1 SGHAT, CDR2 FQNNGV. V dropped 5 bases and J dropped 10 bases, with 18 bases sitting between them. The CDR3 runs to 15 residues. CDR3 in amino acids: CASSMRAERRSPLHF. In DNA form, the CDR3 reads TGTGCCAGCAGCATGCGGGCCGAGAGAAGATCACCCCTCCACTTT.

The chain combines TRBV19 with TRBJ1-1, with 9 bases identical to TRBD1. The germline V gene encodes CDR1 LNHDA and CDR2 SQIVND (reference sequence). The CDR3 spans 15 residues. With V trimmed by 5 bases and J by 6 bases, 10 bases remained unmatched. This chain's CDR3 is CASSPHTGGLPEAFF. Here the CDR3 DNA reads TGTGCCAGTAGTCCACATACAGGGGGCTTACCTGAAGCTTTCTTT.

V gene TRBV27 combines with J gene TRBJ2-5; TRBD1 matches 7 bases. CDR3 length: 14 amino acids. The junction had 5 bases not matched to a gene; V was cut back by 5 bases and J by 2 bases. Germline V gene lookup returns CDR1 MNHEY and CDR2 SMNVEV (reference sequence). The CDR3 bases are TGTGCCAGCAGTAGAGGGACAGAACAAGAGACCCAGTACTTC. This encodes CASSRGTEQETQYF.

The chain links TRBV4-3 to TRBJ2-3, with D hard to call. The CDR3 length is 16 residues. Trimming removed 0 bases from V and 0 bases from J, with 10 bases in between. CDR1 is LGHNA, CDR2 YSLEER, per germline. The CDR3 spells CASSQDLFSSTDTQYF. The CDR3 coding sequence is TGCGCCAGCAGCCAAGATCTGTTTTCTAGCACAGATACGCAGTATTTT.

The chain carries TRBV27 and TRBJ2-7, with 7 bases that match TRBD2. This CDR3 has 15 residues. The V and J ends lost 0 bases and 4 bases, in that order; junction bases with no gene match: 6. CDR1 and CDR2 from the germline V gene are MNHEY and SMNVEV (reference sequence). CDR3: CASSLSEGRGYEQYF. DNA of the CDR3: TGTGCCAGCAGTTTATCCGAGGGGAGGGGATACGAGCAGTACTTC.

The chain links TRBV5-4 to TRBJ2-3; D is uncertain. Trimming left V 6 bases short and J 6 bases short, with 8 bases between. The CDR3 covers 11 residues. CDR1 and CDR2 (germline): SGHNT, YYREEE (reference sequence). CDR3 DNA sequence: TGTGCCAGCACGGTAGGGGATACGCAGTATTTT. Translating it yields CASTVGDTQYF.

In this sample, this clone turned up once. The chain carries TRBV5-1 and TRBJ1-1; D is uncertain. The germline V gene encodes CDR1 SGHRS and CDR2 YFSETQ. This CDR3 is built from 13 residues. V gave up 0 bases and J gave up 6 bases, with 9 bases separating them. DNA for the CDR3: TGCGCCAGCAGCTTGGTTTCGGATTCTGAAGCTTTCTTT. Translating it yields CASSLVSDSEAFF.

The chain links TRBV10-3 to TRBJ2-1, with D maybe TRBD1 (5 bases). In germline, CDR1 is ENHRY, CDR2 SYGVKD. CDR3 length: 15 amino acids. Deletions cut 2 bases from V and 2 bases from J, with 10 bases between. CDR3 bases: TGTGCCATCAGTGAGAGGGGCCCGCCCTACAATGAGCAGTTCTTC. Translating it yields CAISERGPPYNEQFF.

This sequence joins TRBV9 and TRBJ1-1, with a possible D match to TRBD1 (5 bases). The CDR3 has 13 amino acids. Per the germline V gene, CDR1 is SGDLS and CDR2 is YYNGEE. V dropped 4 bases and J dropped 5 bases, with 12 bases sitting between them. The CDR3 is CASSQWGGTEAFF. The CDR3 DNA follows: TGTGCCAGCAGCCAGTGGGGGGGAACTGAAGCTTTCTTT.

The rearrangement links TRBV7-9 to TRBJ1-2, with D possibly matching TRBD1 (6 bases). Germline V gene lookup returns CDR1 SEHNR and CDR2 FQNEAQ (reference sequence). The CDR3 extends over 15 amino acids. Trimming pared 7 bases from V and 8 bases from J, leaving 23 bases between. CDR3 coding DNA: TGTGCCAGCACAAAAATCGGACAGAAGGGGCGAGGCTACACCTTC. Its protein is CASTKIGQKGRGYTF.

V and J are TRBV10-2 and TRBJ2-3; D is unresolved. V was clipped by 2 bases and J by 3 bases, with 6 bases between them. This CDR3 is 13 amino acids long. The V gene's germline CDR1 is WSHSY and CDR2 SAAADI. Here the CDR3 reads CASSEVLTDTQYF. The CDR3 DNA reads as TGCGCCAGCAGTGAGGTCCTGACAGATACGCAGTATTTT.